The 25 T cell receptor beta chains presented below share a single source sample, sequenced in a study of neurological immune-mediated disorders. MiXCR, run by TCRdb on the 5' RACE reads, gives a single entry per CDR3 protein. Of about 78,000 distinct CDR3 sequences listed, 4% to 6% are singletons. The sequenced sample consisted of PBMCs. The receptor set was obtained from a woman aged 25 to 39 with multiple sclerosis.

In this sample, this clonotype turned up many times. The chain recombines TRBV5-1 with TRBJ2-2; 8 nucleotides line up with TRBD2. The CDR3 spans 15 residues. Germline-derived CDR1 and CDR2 are SGHRS and YFSETQ. V lost 5 bases, J lost 1 base, and 4 bases stayed unmatched. CDR3 sequence reads: CASRAGGMNTGELFF. The CDR3 DNA reads as TGCGCCAGCAGGGCGGGGGGCATGAACACCGGGGAGCTGTTTTTT.

In its sample, this clonotype was seen a few times. The gene calls are TRBV20-1 and TRBJ2-7; D not certain. CDR1 and CDR2 from the germline V gene are DFQATT and SNEGSKA (reference sequence). The CDR3 is made up of 13 amino acids. Trimming stripped 3 bases from V and 0 bases from J, with 9 bases between. Here the CDR3 DNA reads TGCAGTGCTAGTCTCCTAGGCTCCTACGAGCAGTACTTC. Protein product: CSASLLGSYEQYF.

This clonotype has a handful of counts. A much larger clone differs from this one at a single base, so this may be a read error. The chain recombines TRBV4-1 with TRBJ1-1; D is undetermined. The V gene lost 3 bases and the J gene lost 5 bases, with 13 bases spanning the gap. The CDR3 consists of 14 residues. Germline CDR1 MGHRA, CDR2 YSYEKL. The CDR3 region is CASSQGKGVTEAFF. The CDR3 nucleotides are TGCGCCAGCAGCCAGGGAAAGGGAGTAACTGAAGCTTTCTTT.

V is TRBV12-3 or TRBV12-4 and J is TRBJ2-7, with D unclear. This CDR3 is 10 amino acids long. Between the trimmed V and J ends, which lost 8 bases and 1 base, there was a span of 3 bases. DNA for the CDR3: TGTGCCAGCCCGTCCTACGAGCAGTACTTC. Encoded protein: CASPSYEQYF.

This clonotype occurred many times. V usage is TRBV9 and J usage is TRBJ2-1, with TRBD2 matching over 9 bases. V trimming: 1 base; J trimming: 14 bases; junction bases outside the gene matches: 10. Germline CDR1 is SGDLS and CDR2 is YYNGEE. The length of the CDR3 is 14 residues. In DNA form, the CDR3 reads TGTGCCAGCAGCGTAATGCGGGAGGGTACTCAAAAGTTCTTC. As protein: CASSVMREGTQKFF.

As for this clonotype: A much larger clone differs by one base, so this may be a read error. This chain connects TRBV10-3 to TRBJ1-5, with TRBD1 matching 8 bases. CDR1 is ENHRY and CDR2 is SYGVKD in the germline V gene. The CDR3 totals 14 residues. The CDR3 is CAISTGERDQPQNF. The CDR3 DNA reads as TGTGCCATCTCGACAGGGGAAAGGGATCAGCCCCAGAATTTT.

This clonotype showed up many times. V gene TRBV20-1 combines with J gene TRBJ2-3; D possibly uses TRBD1 or TRBD2 (5 bases each). In germline, CDR1 is DFQATT, CDR2 SNEGSKA (reference sequence). Trimming cost V 3 bases and J 4 bases, with 14 bases left between them. This CDR3 comprises 14 residues. In DNA, the CDR3 is TGCAGTGCTAGGTACAGGAGGCTGGCAGATACGCAGTATTTT. Protein product: CSARYRRLADTQYF.

This clonotype was recorded many times. The rearrangement joins TRBV5-1 to TRBJ2-7; D gene ambiguous. The CDR3 consists of 16 residues. The V gene lost 0 bases and the J gene lost 2 bases, with 15 bases spanning the gap. In germline, CDR1 is SGHRS, CDR2 YFSETQ. The CDR3, as DNA: TGCGCCAGCAGCTTGGGGGTCAGTAGTGGTGCCTACGAGCAGTACTTC. Translating gives CASSLGVSSGAYEQYF. Together with reference TRBV5-1 and TRBJ2-7, the CDR3 gives the full variable domain: KAGVTQTPRYLIKTRGQQVTLSCSPISGHRSVSWYQQTPGQGLQFLFEYFSETQRNKGNFPGRFSGRQFSNSRSEMNVSTLELGDSALYLCASSLGVSSGAYEQYFGPGTRLTVT.

This clonotype was counted many times. The chain joins TRBV15 to TRBJ2-3, with 9 bases fitting TRBD2. The CDR3 is made up of 15 amino acids. CDR1 LNHNV and CDR2 YYDKDF come from the germline V gene (reference sequence). V was pared by 8 bases and J by 1 base, with 7 bases of the junction left unmatched. This chain's CDR3 is CATRSIAGGTDTQYF. The DNA of the CDR3 is TGTGCCACCCGATCTATAGCGGGAGGCACAGATACGCAGTATTTT.

This clonotype was detected ten times or more. The gene calls are TRBV5-1 and TRBJ2-3, with 8 bases lining up with TRBD2. The germline V gene has CDR1 SGHRS and CDR2 YFSETQ. This CDR3 comprises 16 residues. V dropped 0 bases and J dropped 5; count of bases not matched to a gene: 8. CDR3 in amino acids: CASSLAGTREKDTQYF. The CDR3 nucleotides read TGCGCCAGCAGCTTGGCCGGGACTAGAGAAAAAGATACGCAGTATTTT.

This clonotype was recorded at least ten times. V usage is TRBV12-3 or TRBV12-4 and J usage is TRBJ2-3; 12 bases are shared with TRBD2. V was pared by 5 bases and J by 6 bases, with 3 bases of the junction left unmatched. This CDR3 spans 14 amino acids. The CDR3 DNA follows: TGTGCCAGCAGTCTAACTAGCGGGAGGGATACGCAGTATTTT. It is translated as CASSLTSGRDTQYF.

The chain uses TRBV29-1 and TRBJ2-3; 8 nucleotides agree with TRBD2. Looked up from germline, CDR1 is SQVTM and CDR2 is ANQGSEA. V gave up 4 bases and J gave up 2 bases; unmatched junction bases: 2. This CDR3 region has 13 residues. The CDR3 sequence is CSVVGGATDTQYF. CDR3 in DNA: TGCAGCGTTGTCGGGGGGGCCACAGATACGCAGTATTTT.

This clonotype has ten or more counts. This chain links TRBV20-1 with TRBJ2-5; D is unclear. Germline V gene sequence: CDR1 DFQATT, CDR2 SNEGSKA (reference sequence). This CDR3 has 15 amino acids. V was shortened by 0 bases and J by 3 bases, with 14 bases between the two germline ends. The CDR3 nucleotides read TGCAGTGCTAGAGACCCTTGGACGGAGAAAGAGACCCAGTACTTC. Its protein is CSARDPWTEKETQYF.

This clonotype was counted a few times. The V call is TRBV9, the J call TRBJ2-5, with D possibly matching TRBD1 (5 bases). The V end lost 4 bases, the J end lost 2 bases, and 18 bases lay between the germline ends. This CDR3 spans 16 amino acids. Germline assignment: CDR1 SGDLS and CDR2 YYNGEE. CDR3 bases: TGTGCCAGCAGCCTCTCGGTGGGGCAGGGACAAGAGACCCAGTACTTC. Protein sequence: CASSLSVGQGQETQYF. Looking up the rest from reference TRBV9 and TRBJ2-5 gives the full variable domain: DSGVTQTPKHLITATGQRVTLRCSPRSGDLSVYWYQQSLDQGLQFLIQYYNGEERAKGNILERFSAQQFPDLHSELNLSSLELGDSALYFCASSLSVGQGQETQYFGPGTRLLVL.

About this clonotype: A much larger clone lies a single base off, so this may be a read error. The V gene is TRBV15, the J gene TRBJ2-7; 8 bases line up with TRBD2. There are 15 residues in the CDR3. Germline CDR1 LNHNV, CDR2 YYDKDF (reference sequence). J was trimmed by 2 bases and V by 5 bases; bases with no gene match: 8. The DNA for the CDR3 is TGTGCCACCAGCGTAGGGACTAGTCCGACCTACGAGCAGTACTTC. Translating it yields CATSVGTSPTYEQYF.

The table lists this clonotype with a few counts. V usage is TRBV5-1 and J usage is TRBJ2-3, with D unresolved. Per the germline V gene, CDR1 is SGHRS and CDR2 is YFSETQ. The V gene lost 4 bases and the J gene lost 3 bases, with 9 bases spanning the gap. There are 13 residues in the CDR3. Here the CDR3 DNA reads TGCGCCAGCAGCCTACAGAGGACAGATACGCAGTATTTT. Its protein is CASSLQRTDTQYF.

This clonotype has only a few counts. The chain combines TRBV12-3 or TRBV12-4 with TRBJ2-1, with 16 bases fitting TRBD2. The CDR3 totals 16 residues. Germline trimming cut 7 bases from V and 11 bases from J; bases unmatched to any gene: 11. The CDR3: CASTDGTSGRAYKQFF. The DNA for the CDR3 is TGTGCCAGCACCGACGGGACTAGCGGGAGGGCCTACAAGCAGTTCTTC.

This clonotype was observed at least ten times. The chain couples TRBV20-1 to TRBJ2-7; D not resolved. This CDR3 contains 14 residues. The ends were cut back, 0 bases at V and 0 bases at J, with 9 bases in the middle. From germline, CDR1 is DFQATT and CDR2 SNEGSKA (reference sequence). The CDR3 loop reads CSARDPVSSYEQYF. For the CDR3, the DNA is TGCAGTGCTAGAGATCCGGTGAGCTCCTACGAGCAGTACTTC.

Many counts were recorded for this clonotype. The chain carries TRBV15 and TRBJ2-1; 9 bases fit TRBD1. Germline assignment: CDR1 LNHNV and CDR2 YYDKDF (reference sequence). The CDR3 runs to 15 residues. V gave up 6 bases and J gave up 7 bases; unmatched junction bases: 10. CDR3 sequence: CATRQHQTGGNEQFF. CDR3 bases: TGTGCCACCAGGCAGCATCAGACAGGGGGGAATGAGCAGTTCTTC.

This clonotype came up many times. This chain links TRBV20-1 with TRBJ2-7; unclear D gene. The V gene's germline CDR1 is DFQATT and CDR2 SNEGSKA (reference sequence). This CDR3 region has 12 residues. V lost 5 bases and J 4 bases, leaving 12 bases between the germline ends. The CDR3 nucleotides read TGCAGTGCTTCTCAACGCGAGTACGAGCAGTACTTC. This sequence encodes CSASQREYEQYF.

This clonotype occurred many times. This chain uses TRBV7-2 with TRBJ1-2; tentative D call: TRBD1 (6 bases). This CDR3 has 17 residues. From germline, CDR1 is SGHTA and CDR2 FQGNSA. Trimming stripped 1 base from V and 2 bases from J, with 17 bases between. Here the CDR3 DNA reads TGTGCCAGCAGCTTAGTCGGGGGGCAAAGCACCAACTATGGCTACACCTTC. This sequence encodes CASSLVGGQSTNYGYTF.

V usage is TRBV18 and J usage is TRBJ1-6; 7 bases fit TRBD1. V was clipped by 3 bases and J by 7 bases; unmatched bases: 6. The CDR3 has 15 amino acids. The germline CDR1 and CDR2 sequences are KGHSH and LQKENI. CDR3 loop: CASSPPGQRNSPLHF. CDR3 DNA sequence: TGTGCCAGCTCACCGCCGGGACAGAGAAATTCACCCCTCCACTTT.

The rearrangement uses TRBV5-5 and TRBJ2-3; the D is unclear. CDR3 length: 14 residues. Germline-derived CDR1 and CDR2 are SGHKS and YYEKEE (reference sequence). V gave up 4 bases and J gave up 4 bases, with 13 bases separating them. The CDR3 reads CASSGTWGPDTQYF. DNA of the CDR3: TGTGCCAGCAGCGGAACATGGGGTCCAGATACGCAGTATTTT.

This clonotype was picked up many times. This chain uses TRBV24-1 with TRBJ1-2; D gene unclear. CDR1 is KGHDR and CDR2 is SFDVKD in the germline V gene. The length of the CDR3 is 15 residues. Trimming took off 4 bases at V and 0 bases at J, with 11 bases between the two ends. The CDR3 DNA follows: TGTGCCACCAGTGACCCAGGAGATCCTAACTATGGCTACACCTTC. Encoded protein: CATSDPGDPNYGYTF.

This clonotype showed up many times. The CDR3 DNA sequence: TGCAGTGCTCTAGGGTGGGGACAGGGGCCTACGGGAGATGAAAAACTGTTTTTT. Translation gives CSALGWGQGPTGDEKLFF. The chain is built from TRBV20-1 and TRBJ1-4; 10 nucleotides agree with TRBD1. Trimming removed 5 bases from V and 6 bases from J; junction bases left unmatched: 18. From germline, CDR1 is DFQATT and CDR2 SNEGSKA (reference sequence). The CDR3 consists of 18 residues.